This entry describes one T cell receptor beta chain. Germline-derived CDR1 and CDR2 are KGHSH and LQKENI. The J segment lost 4 bases and the V segment lost 3 bases, leaving 13 bases of the junction unmatched. The CDR3 extends over 17 amino acids. Produced via immunoSEQ multiplex PCR; TCRdb's table is partial and in-frame only. Found here are 300,000 to 350,000 clones, under 90% of them singletons; the top ten hold about 9.4%. Enrolled through a virtual design, the participants were between 18 and 89 years of age and came from about two dozen US areas. Cohort allocation depended upon clinical history that participants reported. The sample is drawn from a study of blood T cell repertoires in COVID-19. For the study at large: Acute-phase and convalescent COVID-19 samples originated in the United States, Italy and Spain. PBMCs, B-cell-depleted T cells, or T cells provided the cDNA or gDNA that made up the material.

The clonotype was recovered from a woman aged 30 to 39 who had recovered from COVID-19. Sequencing input: PBMCs or T cells enriched from blood (not recorded which). The J gene is TRBJ1-2, the V gene TRBV18; 8 bases line up with TRBD1. CDR3 protein: CASSPTPLLTGGYGYTF. Here the CDR3 DNA reads TGTGCCAGCTCACCGACCCCACTCTTAACAGGGGGCTATGGCTACACCTTC.